Described below is a single T cell receptor (beta chain) sequence and its context. Time point described: newly diagnosed GD, antithyroid drugs for less than 3 months. RNA isolated from PBMCs was used to make the TCR library. This entry is derived from a study of regulatory T cells in long-lasting Graves disease. In germline, CDR1 is SQVTM, CDR2 ANQGSEA. This CDR3 has 15 amino acids. V lost 4 bases and J lost 5, with 17 bases in between. Arm-PCR with iRepertoire HTBI primers amplified the CDR3 regions for these TCR beta libraries. TCRdb fed the multiplex PCR reads into MiXCR, producing one record per CDR3 protein. This table holds 500,000 or so distinct CDR3 sequences, roughly 16% found once. The same data also contributed to another study, on T cells in Graves' hyperthyroidism and ophthalmopathy.

The V gene is TRBV29-1, the J gene TRBJ2-2; a weak D match, TRBD1 (6 bases). The TCR comes from a woman aged 35 to 59 with Graves disease. The sequencing used peripheral blood mononuclear cells (PBMCs), collected at new diagnosis, from a patient treated with antithyroid drugs. CDR3 coding DNA: TGCAGCGTTGGGTTAGGGACACTTAATACCGGGGAGCTGTTTTTT. The encoded protein is CSVGLGTLNTGELFF.